This T cell receptor (beta chain) derives from a study of T cells in Graves' hyperthyroidism and ophthalmopathy. Patients having uncontrolled infection, another autoimmune disease, pregnancy or lactation were not included. Thyroid ultrasound, orbital computed tomography, clinical symptoms, and serum thyroxine and TRAb underpinned diagnoses. TCR beta CDR3 regions were amplified from RNA. In the first-round RT-PCR of the TCR CDR3, the HTBI primer set was used. Each CDR3 protein gets one entry after TCRdb re-called the multiplex PCR reads with MiXCR. The sample comprises about 200,000 distinct CDR3 sequences, roughly 18% of which are singletons, and about 45% rests with the top ten. The V gene's germline CDR1 is MDHEN and CDR2 SYDVKM. The V end lost 6 bases, the J end lost 5 bases, and 16 bases lay between the germline ends. This CDR3 has 14 amino acids. This clonotype was seen many times. Antigen unknown.

Study outcomes and limitations: Classification by a 13 V-J model distinguished ophthalmopathy from stable hyperthyroidism. Most clonotypes that expanded in the thyroid above 0.001 also showed up in blood.

The source is a man in his forties or fifties with Graves' hyperthyroidism. The chain has TRBV28 and TRBJ2-5, with a weak D call TRBD2 (5 bases). The sequenced sample consisted of blood. This CDR3 reads CASRTERAGETQYF. Written as DNA, the CDR3 is TGTGCCAGCAGAACAGAGAGGGCTGGGGAGACCCAGTACTTC.